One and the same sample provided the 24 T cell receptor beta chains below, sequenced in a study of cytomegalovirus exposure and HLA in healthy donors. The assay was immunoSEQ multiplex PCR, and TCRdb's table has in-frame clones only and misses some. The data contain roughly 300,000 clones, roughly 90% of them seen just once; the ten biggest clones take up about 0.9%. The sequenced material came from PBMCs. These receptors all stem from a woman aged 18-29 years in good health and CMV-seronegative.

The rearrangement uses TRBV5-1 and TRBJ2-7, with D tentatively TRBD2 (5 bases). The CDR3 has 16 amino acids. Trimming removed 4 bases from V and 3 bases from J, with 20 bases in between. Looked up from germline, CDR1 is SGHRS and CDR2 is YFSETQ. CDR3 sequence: CASSIREAKEGYEQYF. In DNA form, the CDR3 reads TGCGCCAGCAGCATCCGGGAAGCCAAAGAAGGCTACGAGCAGTACTTC.

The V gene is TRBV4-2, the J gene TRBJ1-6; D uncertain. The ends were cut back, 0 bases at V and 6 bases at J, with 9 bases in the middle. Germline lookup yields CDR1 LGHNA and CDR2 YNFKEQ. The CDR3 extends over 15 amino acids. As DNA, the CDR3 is TGTGCCAGCAGCCAAGAGCAGGCGGGTAATTCACCCCTCCACTTT. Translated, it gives CASSQEQAGNSPLHF.

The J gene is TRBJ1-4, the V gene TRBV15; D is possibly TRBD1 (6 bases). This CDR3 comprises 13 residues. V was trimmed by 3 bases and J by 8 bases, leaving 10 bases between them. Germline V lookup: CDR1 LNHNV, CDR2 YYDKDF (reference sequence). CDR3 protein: CATSSDRREKLFF. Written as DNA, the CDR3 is TGTGCCACCAGCAGCGACAGGAGAGAAAAACTGTTTTTT.

CDR3 amino acids: CASSLPYSEAFF. The CDR3 nucleotides read TGTGCCAGTAGTCTCCCTTATTCCGAAGCTTTCTTT. The chain combines TRBV19 with TRBJ1-1, with no clear D. The length of the CDR3 is 12 residues. Germline assignment: CDR1 LNHDA and CDR2 SQIVND (reference sequence). Trimming left V 5 bases short and J 8 bases short, with 12 bases between.

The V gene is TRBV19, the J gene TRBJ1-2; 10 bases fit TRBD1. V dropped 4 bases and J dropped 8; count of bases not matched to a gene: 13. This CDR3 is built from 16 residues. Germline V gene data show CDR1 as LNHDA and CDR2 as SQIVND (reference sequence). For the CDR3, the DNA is TGTGCCAGTAGTACACCGCGGGACAGGGGCCTGGAGGGCTACACCTTC. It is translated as CASSTPRDRGLEGYTF.

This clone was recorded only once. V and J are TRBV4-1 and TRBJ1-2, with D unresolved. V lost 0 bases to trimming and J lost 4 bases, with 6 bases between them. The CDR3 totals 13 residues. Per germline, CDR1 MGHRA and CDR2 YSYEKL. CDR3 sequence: CASSQDWAYGYTF. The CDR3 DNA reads TGCGCCAGCAGCCAAGATTGGGCCTATGGCTACACCTTC.

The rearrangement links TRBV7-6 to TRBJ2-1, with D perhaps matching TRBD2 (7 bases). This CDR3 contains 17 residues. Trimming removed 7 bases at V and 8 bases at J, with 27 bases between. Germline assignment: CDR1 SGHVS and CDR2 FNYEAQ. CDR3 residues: CASTRSGGARFYDEQFF. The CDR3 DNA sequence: TGTGCCAGCACCCGGAGTGGGGGGGCCAGGTTTTACGATGAGCAGTTCTTC.

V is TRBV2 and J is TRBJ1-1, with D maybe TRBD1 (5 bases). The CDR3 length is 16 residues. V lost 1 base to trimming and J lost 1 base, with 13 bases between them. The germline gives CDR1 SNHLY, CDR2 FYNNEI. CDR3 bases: TGTGCCAGCAGTGAAGGTACCAGGGTCAGGAACACTGAAGCTTTCTTT. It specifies CASSEGTRVRNTEAFF.

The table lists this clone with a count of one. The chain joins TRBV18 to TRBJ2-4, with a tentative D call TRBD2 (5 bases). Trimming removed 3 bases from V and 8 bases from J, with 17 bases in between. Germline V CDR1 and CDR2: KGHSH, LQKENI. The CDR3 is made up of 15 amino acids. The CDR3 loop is CASSPGITSLHIQYF. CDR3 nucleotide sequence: TGTGCCAGCTCACCCGGGATTACTAGTTTGCACATTCAGTACTTC.

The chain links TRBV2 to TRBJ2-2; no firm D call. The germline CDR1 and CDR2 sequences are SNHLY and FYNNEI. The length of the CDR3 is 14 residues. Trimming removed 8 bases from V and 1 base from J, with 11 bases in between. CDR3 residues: CASFSNGNTGELFF. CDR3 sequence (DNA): TGTGCCAGCTTTAGTAACGGGAACACCGGGGAGCTGTTTTTT.

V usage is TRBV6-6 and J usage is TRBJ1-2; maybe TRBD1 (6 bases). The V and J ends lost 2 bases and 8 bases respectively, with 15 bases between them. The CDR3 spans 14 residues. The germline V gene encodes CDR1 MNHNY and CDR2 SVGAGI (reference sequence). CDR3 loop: CASSYAQGTGGYTF. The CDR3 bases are TGTGCCAGCAGTTACGCTCAGGGGACGGGAGGCTACACCTTC.

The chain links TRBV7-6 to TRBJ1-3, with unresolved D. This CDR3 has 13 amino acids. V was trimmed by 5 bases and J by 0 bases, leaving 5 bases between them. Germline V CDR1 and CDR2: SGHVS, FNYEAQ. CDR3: CASSSGSGNTIYF. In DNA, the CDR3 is TGTGCCAGCAGCAGCGGCTCTGGAAACACCATATATTTT.

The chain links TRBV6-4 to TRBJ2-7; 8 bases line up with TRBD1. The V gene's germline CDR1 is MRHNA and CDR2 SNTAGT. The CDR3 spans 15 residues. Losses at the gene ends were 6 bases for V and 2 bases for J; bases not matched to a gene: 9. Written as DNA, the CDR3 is TGTGCCAGCAGGCTGCGCGCAGGGGGCCCCTACGAGCAGTACTTC. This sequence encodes CASRLRAGGPYEQYF.

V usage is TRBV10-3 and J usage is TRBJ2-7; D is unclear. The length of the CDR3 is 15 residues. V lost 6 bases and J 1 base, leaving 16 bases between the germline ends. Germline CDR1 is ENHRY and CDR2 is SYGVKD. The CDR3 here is CAIRPGDPLSYEQYF. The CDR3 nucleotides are TGTGCCATCAGACCCGGAGACCCACTATCCTACGAGCAGTACTTC.

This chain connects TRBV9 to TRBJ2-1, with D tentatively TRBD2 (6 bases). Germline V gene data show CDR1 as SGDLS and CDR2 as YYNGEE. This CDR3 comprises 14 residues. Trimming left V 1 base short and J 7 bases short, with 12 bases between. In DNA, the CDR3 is TGTGCCAGCAGCGTATCCGGGACTCCTAATGAGCAGTTCTTC. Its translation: CASSVSGTPNEQFF.

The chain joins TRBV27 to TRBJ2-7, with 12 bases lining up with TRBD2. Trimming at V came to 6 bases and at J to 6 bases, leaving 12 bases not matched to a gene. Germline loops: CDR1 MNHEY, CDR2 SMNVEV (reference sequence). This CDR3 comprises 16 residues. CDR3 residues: CASSSQRLAGAPEQYF. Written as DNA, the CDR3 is TGTGCCAGCAGCTCCCAAAGACTAGCGGGAGCACCCGAGCAGTACTTC.

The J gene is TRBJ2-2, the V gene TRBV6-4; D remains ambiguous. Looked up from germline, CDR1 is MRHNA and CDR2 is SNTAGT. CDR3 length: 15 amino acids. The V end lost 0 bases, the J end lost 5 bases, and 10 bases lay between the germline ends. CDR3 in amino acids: CASSDSKETTGELFF. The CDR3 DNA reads TGTGCCAGCAGTGACTCAAAGGAGACTACCGGGGAGCTGTTTTTT.

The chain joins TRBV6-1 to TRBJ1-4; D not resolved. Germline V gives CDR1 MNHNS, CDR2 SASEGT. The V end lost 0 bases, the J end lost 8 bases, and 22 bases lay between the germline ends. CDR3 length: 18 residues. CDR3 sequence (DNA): TGTGCCAGCAGTGAAGCGCTTCGGGCATCTGAACCGGGGGAAAAACTGTTTTTT. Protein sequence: CASSEALRASEPGEKLFF.

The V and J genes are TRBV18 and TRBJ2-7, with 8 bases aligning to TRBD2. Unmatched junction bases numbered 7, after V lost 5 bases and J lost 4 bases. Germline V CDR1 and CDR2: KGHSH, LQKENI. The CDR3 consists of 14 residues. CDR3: CASSDSLAEYEQYF. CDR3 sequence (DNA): TGTGCCAGCTCAGACTCACTAGCGGAATACGAGCAGTACTTC. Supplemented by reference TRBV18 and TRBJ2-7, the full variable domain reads NAGVMQNPRHLVRRRGQEARLRCSPMKGHSHVYWYRQLPEEGLKFMVYLQKENIIDESGMPKERFSAEFPKEGPSILRIQQVVRGDSAAYFCASSDSLAEYEQYFGPGTRLTVT.

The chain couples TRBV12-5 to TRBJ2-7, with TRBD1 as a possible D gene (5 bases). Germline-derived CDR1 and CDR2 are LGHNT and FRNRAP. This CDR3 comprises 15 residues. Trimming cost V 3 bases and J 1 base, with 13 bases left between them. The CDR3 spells CASGFPPDSSYEQYF. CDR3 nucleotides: TGTGCTAGTGGTTTCCCCCCCGACAGTTCCTACGAGCAGTACTTC.

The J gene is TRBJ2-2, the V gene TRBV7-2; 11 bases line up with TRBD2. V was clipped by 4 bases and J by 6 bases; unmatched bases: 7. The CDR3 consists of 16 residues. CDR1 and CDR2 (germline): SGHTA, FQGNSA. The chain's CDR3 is CASSSRLAGKSGELFF. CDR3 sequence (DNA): TGTGCCAGCAGCTCCAGACTAGCGGGAAAGTCCGGGGAGCTGTTTTTT.

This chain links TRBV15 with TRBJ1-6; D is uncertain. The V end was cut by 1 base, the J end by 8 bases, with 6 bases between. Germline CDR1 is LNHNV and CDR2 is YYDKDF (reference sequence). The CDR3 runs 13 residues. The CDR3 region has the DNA TGTGCCACCAGCAGAGTTCCGGATTCACCCCTCCACTTT. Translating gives CATSRVPDSPLHF.

CDR3 nucleotide sequence: TGCGCCAGCAGTGAGACAGTCCTTATGAACACTGAAGCTTTCTTT. Protein: CASSETVLMNTEAFF. The chain uses TRBV10-2 and TRBJ1-1; D ambiguous. Germline-derived CDR1 and CDR2 are WSHSY and SAAADI. CDR3 size: 15 residues. V was cut by 2 bases and J by 0 bases, with 10 bases left in between.

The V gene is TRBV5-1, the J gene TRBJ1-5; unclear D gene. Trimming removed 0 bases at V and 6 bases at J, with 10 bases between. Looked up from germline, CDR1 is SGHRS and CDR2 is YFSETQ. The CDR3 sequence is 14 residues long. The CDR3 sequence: CASSLAPGPQPQHF. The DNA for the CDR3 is TGCGCCAGCAGCTTGGCCCCGGGTCCTCAGCCCCAGCATTTT.